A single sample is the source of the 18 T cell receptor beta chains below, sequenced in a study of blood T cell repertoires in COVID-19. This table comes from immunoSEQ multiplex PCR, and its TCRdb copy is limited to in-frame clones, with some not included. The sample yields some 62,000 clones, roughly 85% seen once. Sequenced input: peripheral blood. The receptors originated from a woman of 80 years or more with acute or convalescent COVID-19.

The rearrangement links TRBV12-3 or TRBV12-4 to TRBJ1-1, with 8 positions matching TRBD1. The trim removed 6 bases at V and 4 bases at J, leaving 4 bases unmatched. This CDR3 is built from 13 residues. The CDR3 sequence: CASSNRGSTEAFF. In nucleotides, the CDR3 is TGTGCCAGCAGCAACAGGGGGTCCACTGAAGCTTTCTTT.

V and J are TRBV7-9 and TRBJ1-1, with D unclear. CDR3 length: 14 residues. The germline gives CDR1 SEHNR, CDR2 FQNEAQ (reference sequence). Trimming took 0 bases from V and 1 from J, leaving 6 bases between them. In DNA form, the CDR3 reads TGTGCCAGCAGCTTAGCTCAGGAGAACACTGAAGCTTTCTTT. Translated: CASSLAQENTEAFF.

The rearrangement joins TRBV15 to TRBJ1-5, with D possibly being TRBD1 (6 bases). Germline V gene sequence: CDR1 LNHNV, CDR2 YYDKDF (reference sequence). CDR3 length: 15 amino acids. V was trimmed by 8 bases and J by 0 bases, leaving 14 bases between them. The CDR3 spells CATGTHRDSNQPQHF. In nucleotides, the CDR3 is TGTGCCACCGGAACCCACAGGGATAGCAATCAGCCCCAGCATTTT.

CDR3 nucleotides: TGTGCCAGTAGTTGGCAGGGGGTCACTGAAGCTTTCTTT. Its translation is CASSWQGVTEAFF. The chain is built from TRBV19 and TRBJ1-1; 7 bases fit TRBD1. This CDR3 is built from 13 residues. V was clipped by 5 bases and J by 4 bases; unmatched bases: 4. The germline gives CDR1 LNHDA, CDR2 SQIVND (reference sequence).

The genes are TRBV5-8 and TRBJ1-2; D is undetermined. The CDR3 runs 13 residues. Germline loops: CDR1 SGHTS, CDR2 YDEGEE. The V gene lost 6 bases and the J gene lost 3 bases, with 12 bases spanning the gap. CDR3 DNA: TGTGCCAGCACCTTTGCGGGGTACTATGGCTACACCTTC. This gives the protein CASTFAGYYGYTF.

The CDR3 DNA reads as TGTGCCAGCAGCTTAGGCGGCTACAATGAGCAGTTCTTC. Translation: CASSLGGYNEQFF. The rearrangement links TRBV11-2 to TRBJ2-1, with unresolved D. The V end lost 1 base, the J end lost 3 bases, and 4 bases lay between the germline ends. CDR1 SGHAT and CDR2 FQNNGV come from the germline V gene. This CDR3 is 13 amino acids long.

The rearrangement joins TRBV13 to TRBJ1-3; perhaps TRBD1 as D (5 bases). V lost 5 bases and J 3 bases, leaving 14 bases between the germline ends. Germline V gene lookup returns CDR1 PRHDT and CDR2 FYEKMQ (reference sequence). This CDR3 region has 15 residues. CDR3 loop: CASSSGTTLGNTIYF. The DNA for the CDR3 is TGTGCCAGCAGCAGCGGGACCACTCTTGGAAACACCATATATTTT. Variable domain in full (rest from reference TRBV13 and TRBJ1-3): AAGVIQSPRHLIKEKRETATLKCYPIPRHDTVYWYQQGPGQDPQFLISFYEKMQSDKGSIPDRFSAQQFSDYHSELNMSSLELGDSALYFCASSSGTTLGNTIYFGEGSWLTVV.

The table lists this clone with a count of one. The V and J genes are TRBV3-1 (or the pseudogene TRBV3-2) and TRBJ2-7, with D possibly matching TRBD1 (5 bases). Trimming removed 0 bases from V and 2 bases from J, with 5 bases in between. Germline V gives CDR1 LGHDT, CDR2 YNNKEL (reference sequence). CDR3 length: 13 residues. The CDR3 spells CASSQEGPYEQYF. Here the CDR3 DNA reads TGTGCCAGCAGCCAAGAGGGGCCCTACGAGCAGTACTTC.

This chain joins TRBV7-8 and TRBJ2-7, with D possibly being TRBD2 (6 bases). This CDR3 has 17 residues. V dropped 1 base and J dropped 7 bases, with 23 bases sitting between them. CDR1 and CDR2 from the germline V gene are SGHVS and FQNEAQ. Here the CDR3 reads CASSLVRTIRGGGEQYF. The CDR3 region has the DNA TGTGCCAGCAGCTTAGTAAGGACAATCCGAGGAGGAGGGGAGCAGTACTTC.

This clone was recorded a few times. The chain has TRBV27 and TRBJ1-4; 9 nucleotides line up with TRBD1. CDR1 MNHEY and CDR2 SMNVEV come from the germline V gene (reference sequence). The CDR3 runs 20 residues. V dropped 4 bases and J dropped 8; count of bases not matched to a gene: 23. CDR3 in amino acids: CASSSRPAFRGQGKAEKLFF. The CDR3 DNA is TGTGCCAGCAGTTCGCGACCGGCCTTTAGGGGACAGGGAAAGGCGGAAAAACTGTTTTTT.

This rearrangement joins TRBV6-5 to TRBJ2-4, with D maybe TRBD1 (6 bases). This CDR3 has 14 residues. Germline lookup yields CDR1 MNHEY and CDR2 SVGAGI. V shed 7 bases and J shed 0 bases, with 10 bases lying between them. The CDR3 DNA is TGTGCCAGCAAAACAGGGATAGCCAAAAACATTCAGTACTTC. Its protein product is CASKTGIAKNIQYF.

This CDR3 reads CAWGRNPDTEAFF. CDR3 nucleotides: TGTGCCTGGGGACGAAATCCGGACACTGAAGCTTTCTTT. The chain employs TRBV30 and TRBJ1-1; D is ambiguous. In germline, CDR1 is GTSNPN, CDR2 SVGIG (reference sequence). CDR3 length equals 13 residues. Trimming shortened V by 5 bases and J by 3 bases, and 13 bases separated the two germline ends.

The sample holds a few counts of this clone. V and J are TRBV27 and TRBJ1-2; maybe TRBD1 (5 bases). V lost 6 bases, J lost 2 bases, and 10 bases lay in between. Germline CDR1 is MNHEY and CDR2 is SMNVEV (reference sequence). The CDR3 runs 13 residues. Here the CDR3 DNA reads TGTGCCAGCAGCAAAGCAGGGAACTATGGCTACACCTTC. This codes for CASSKAGNYGYTF.

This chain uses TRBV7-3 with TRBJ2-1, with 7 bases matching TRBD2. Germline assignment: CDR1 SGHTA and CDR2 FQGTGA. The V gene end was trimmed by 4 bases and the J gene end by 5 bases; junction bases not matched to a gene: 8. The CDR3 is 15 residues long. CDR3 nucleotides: TGTGCCAGCAGCTCGTCTAGCGGATCCCACAATGAGCAGTTCTTC. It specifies CASSSSSGSHNEQFF. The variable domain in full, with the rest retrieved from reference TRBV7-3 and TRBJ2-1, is GAGVSQTPSNKVTEKGKYVELRCDPISGHTALYWYRQSLGQGPEFLIYFQGTGAADDSGLPNDRFFAVRPEGSVSTLKIQRTERGDSAVYLCASSSSSGSHNEQFFGPGTRLTVL.

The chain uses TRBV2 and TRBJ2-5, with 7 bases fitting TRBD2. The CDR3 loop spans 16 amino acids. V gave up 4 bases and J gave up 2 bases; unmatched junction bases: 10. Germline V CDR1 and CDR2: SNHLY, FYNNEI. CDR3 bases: TGTGCCAGCAGTGTTAAGGCACTAGCGCCGCAAGAGACCCAGTACTTC. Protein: CASSVKALAPQETQYF.

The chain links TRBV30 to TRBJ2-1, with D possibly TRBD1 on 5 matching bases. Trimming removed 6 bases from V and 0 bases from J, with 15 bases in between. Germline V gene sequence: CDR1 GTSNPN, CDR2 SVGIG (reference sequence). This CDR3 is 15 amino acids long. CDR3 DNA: TGTGCCTGTTCTTTCGGACACAGCTCCTACAATGAGCAGTTCTTC. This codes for CACSFGHSSYNEQFF.

The CDR3 DNA sequence: TGTGCCATCTGGAGCAGCACCGGGGAGCTGTTTTTT. Amino acids: CAIWSSTGELFF. The rearrangement uses TRBV10-3 and TRBJ2-2, with D unresolved. Between the trimmed V and J ends, which lost 8 bases and 4 bases, there was a span of 8 bases. CDR1 and CDR2 from the germline V gene are ENHRY and SYGVKD. The CDR3 covers 12 residues.

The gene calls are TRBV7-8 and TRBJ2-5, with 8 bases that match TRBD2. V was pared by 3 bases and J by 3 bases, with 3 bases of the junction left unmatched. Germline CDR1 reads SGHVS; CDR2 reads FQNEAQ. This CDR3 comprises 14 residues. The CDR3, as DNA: TGTGCCAGCAGCTTTTCGGGGGGGGAAGAGACCCAGTACTTC. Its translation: CASSFSGGEETQYF. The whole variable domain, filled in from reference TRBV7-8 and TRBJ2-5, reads GAGVSQSPRYKVAKRGQDVALRCDPISGHVSLFWYQQALGQGPEFLTYFQNEAQLDKSGLPSDRFFAERPEGSVSTLKIQRTQQEDSAVYLCASSFSGGEETQYFGPGTRLLVL.